The 5 T cell receptor beta chains reported below all come from one sample, sequenced in a study of cytomegalovirus exposure and HLA in healthy donors. The study ran its PCR with 60 Vbeta and 13 Jbeta primers. Generated by immunoSEQ multiplex PCR, the TCRdb table keeps only in-frame clones and is missing some. The profile shows some 150,000 clones, around 80% of them singletons. The sample was PBMCs. These receptors originate from a man in his forties in good health and CMV-seronegative.

The chain is built from TRBV27 and TRBJ2-3; 8 positions match TRBD1. This CDR3 contains 15 residues. CDR1 and CDR2 (germline): MNHEY, SMNVEV (reference sequence). Unmatched junction bases numbered 4, after V lost 4 bases and J lost 1 base. The CDR3 loop reads CASSSPGQGTDTQYF. DNA of the CDR3: TGTGCCAGCAGTTCCCCGGGACAGGGCACAGATACGCAGTATTTT.

The V call is TRBV6-1, the J call TRBJ1-5, with D unclear. Per the germline V gene, CDR1 is MNHNS and CDR2 is SASEGT. The V gene lost 4 bases and the J gene lost 2 bases, with 9 bases spanning the gap. The CDR3 loop spans 14 amino acids. This chain's CDR3 is CASSGFTGNQPQHF. DNA for the CDR3: TGTGCCAGCAGTGGTTTCACAGGCAATCAGCCCCAGCATTTT.

This clone appeared once. The genes are TRBV7-9 and TRBJ1-6, with D possibly TRBD1 on 5 matching bases. V was pared by 2 bases and J by 10 bases, with 6 bases between. Germline V gene lookup returns CDR1 SEHNR and CDR2 FQNEAQ (reference sequence). The CDR3 has 12 residues. CDR3 DNA sequence: TGTGCCAGCAGCTTATGGGGCTCACCCCTCCACTTT. Encoded protein: CASSLWGSPLHF.

This clone was recorded a few times. The chain uses TRBV25-1 and TRBJ1-4; D not resolved. Germline CDR1 reads MGHDK; CDR2 reads SYGVNS. Trimming took off 7 bases at V and 6 bases at J, with 6 bases between the two ends. The CDR3 covers 11 residues. The CDR3, as DNA: TGTGCCAGCAACTACGATGAAAAACTGTTTTTT. Translated, it gives CASNYDEKLFF.

The chain uses TRBV10-3 and TRBJ2-2; D may be TRBD1 (6 bases). This CDR3 is built from 15 residues. The V end was cut by 7 bases, the J end by 4 bases, with 16 bases between. Germline V gene lookup returns CDR1 ENHRY and CDR2 SYGVKD. CDR3 sequence: CAITGAPYGTGELFF. The CDR3 DNA reads as TGTGCCATCACAGGGGCCCCCTATGGCACCGGGGAGCTGTTTTTT.